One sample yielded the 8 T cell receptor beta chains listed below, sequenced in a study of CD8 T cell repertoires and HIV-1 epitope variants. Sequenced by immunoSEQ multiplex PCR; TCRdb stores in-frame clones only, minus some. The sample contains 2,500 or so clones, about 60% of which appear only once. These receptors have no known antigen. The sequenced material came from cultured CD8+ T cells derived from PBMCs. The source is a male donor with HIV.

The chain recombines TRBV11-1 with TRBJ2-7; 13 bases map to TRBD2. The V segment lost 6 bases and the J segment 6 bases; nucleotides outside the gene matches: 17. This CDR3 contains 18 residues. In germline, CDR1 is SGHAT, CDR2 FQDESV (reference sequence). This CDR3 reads CASSLTSTSGGPSGEQYF. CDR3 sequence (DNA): TGTGCCAGCAGTCTCACATCGACTAGCGGGGGGCCTTCTGGCGAGCAGTACTTC.

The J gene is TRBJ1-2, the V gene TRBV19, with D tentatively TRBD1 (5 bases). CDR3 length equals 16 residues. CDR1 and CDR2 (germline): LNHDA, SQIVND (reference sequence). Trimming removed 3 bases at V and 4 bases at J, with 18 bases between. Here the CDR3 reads CASSMGTAGFLYGYTF. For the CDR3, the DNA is TGTGCCAGTAGTATGGGGACCGCCGGATTCCTCTATGGCTACACCTTC.

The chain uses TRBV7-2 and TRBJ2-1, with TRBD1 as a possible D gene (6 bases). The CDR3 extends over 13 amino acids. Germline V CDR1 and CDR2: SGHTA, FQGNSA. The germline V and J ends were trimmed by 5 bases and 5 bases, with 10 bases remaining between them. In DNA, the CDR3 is TGTGCCAGCAGCCCAGGGGTCAACAATGAGCAGTTCTTC. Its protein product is CASSPGVNNEQFF.

CDR3: CASSLSVSEDATNEKLFF. CDR3 nucleotides: TGTGCCAGCAGTTTGTCAGTTTCTGAGGATGCAACTAATGAAAAACTGTTTTTT. The chain joins TRBV28 to TRBJ1-4; D ambiguous. The CDR3 is 18 residues long. Trimming removed 3 bases from V and 0 bases from J, with 17 bases in between. Germline loops: CDR1 MDHEN, CDR2 SYDVKM.

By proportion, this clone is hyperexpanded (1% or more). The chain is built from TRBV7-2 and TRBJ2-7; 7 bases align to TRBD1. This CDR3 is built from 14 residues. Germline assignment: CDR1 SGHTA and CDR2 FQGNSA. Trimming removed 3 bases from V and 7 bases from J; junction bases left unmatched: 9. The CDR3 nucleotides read TGTGCCAGCAGCTTGGGACAGTACCTTCGTGAGCAGTACTTC. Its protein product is CASSLGQYLREQYF.

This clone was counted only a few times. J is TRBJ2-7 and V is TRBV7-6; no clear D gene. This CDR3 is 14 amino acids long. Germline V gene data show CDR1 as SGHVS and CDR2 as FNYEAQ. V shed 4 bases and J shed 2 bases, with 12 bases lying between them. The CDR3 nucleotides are TGTGCCAGCAGCTCTGAAGATAGGACCTACGAGCAGTACTTC. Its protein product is CASSSEDRTYEQYF. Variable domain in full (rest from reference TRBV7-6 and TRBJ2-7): GAGVSQSPRYKVTKRGQDVALRCDPISGHVSLYWYRQALGQGPEFLTYFNYEAQQDKSGLPNDRFSAERPEGSISTLTIQRTEQRDSAMYRCASSSEDRTYEQYFGPGTRLTVT.

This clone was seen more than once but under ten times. The DNA for the CDR3 is TGTGCCAGCAGCTTACACGGTCCGGGGGCGGGTGACACTGAAGCTTTCTTT. Its translation is CASSLHGPGAGDTEAFF. V is TRBV7-2 and J is TRBJ1-1, with D maybe TRBD1 (6 bases). Trimming took 2 bases from V and 3 from J, leaving 19 bases between them. The CDR3 has 17 amino acids. Germline CDR1 and CDR2: SGHTA and FQGNSA.

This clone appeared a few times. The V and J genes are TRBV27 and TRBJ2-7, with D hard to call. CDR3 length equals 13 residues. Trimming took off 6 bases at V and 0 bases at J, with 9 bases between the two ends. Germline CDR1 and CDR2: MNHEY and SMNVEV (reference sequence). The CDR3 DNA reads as TGTGCCAGCAGCTCTCTCCTCTCCTACGAGCAGTACTTC. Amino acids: CASSSLLSYEQYF.